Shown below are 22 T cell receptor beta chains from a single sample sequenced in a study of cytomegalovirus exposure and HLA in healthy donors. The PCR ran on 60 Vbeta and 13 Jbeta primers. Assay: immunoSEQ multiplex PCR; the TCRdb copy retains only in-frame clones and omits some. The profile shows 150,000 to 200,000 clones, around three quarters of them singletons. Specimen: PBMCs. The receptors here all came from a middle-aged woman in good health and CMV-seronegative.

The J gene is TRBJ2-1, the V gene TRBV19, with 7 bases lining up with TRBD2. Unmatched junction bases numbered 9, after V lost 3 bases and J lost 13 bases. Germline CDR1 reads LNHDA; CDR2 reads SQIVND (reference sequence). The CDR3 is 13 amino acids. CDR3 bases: TGTGCCAGTAGTATTCGGGGGGAGAGGTCTCAGTTCTTC. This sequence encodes CASSIRGERSQFF. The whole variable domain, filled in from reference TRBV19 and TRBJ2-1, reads DGGITQSPKYLFRKEGQNVTLSCEQNLNHDAMYWYRQDPGQGLRLIYYSQIVNDFQKGDIAEGYSVSREKKESFPLTVTSAQKNPTAFYLCASSIRGERSQFFGPGTRLTVL.

The DNA for the CDR3 is TGTGCCAGCAGCTTGGTGTCCGGGTCGGAAGAGACCCAGTACTTC. This codes for CASSLVSGSEETQYF. V is TRBV5-6 and J is TRBJ2-5; D is uncertain. From germline, CDR1 is SGHDT and CDR2 YYEEEE. The V end lost 0 bases, the J end lost 3 bases, and 12 bases lay between the germline ends. The CDR3 runs 15 residues.

In nucleotides, the CDR3 is TGTGCCAGCAGTTATACACAGGGCGCGCATGGCTACACCTTC. It yields the protein CASSYTQGAHGYTF. This rearrangement joins TRBV6-6 to TRBJ1-2; D is possibly TRBD1 (6 bases). V lost 3 bases and J lost 6, with 14 bases in between. The CDR3 has 14 amino acids. The V gene's germline CDR1 is MNHNY and CDR2 SVGAGI (reference sequence).

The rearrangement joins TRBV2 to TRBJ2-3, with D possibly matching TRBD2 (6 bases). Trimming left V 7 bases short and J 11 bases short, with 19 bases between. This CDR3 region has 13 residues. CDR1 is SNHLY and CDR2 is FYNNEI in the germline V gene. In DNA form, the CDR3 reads TGTGCCAGCAATATCCTGAGGGAGGCGGGGCAGTATTTT. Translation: CASNILREAGQYF.

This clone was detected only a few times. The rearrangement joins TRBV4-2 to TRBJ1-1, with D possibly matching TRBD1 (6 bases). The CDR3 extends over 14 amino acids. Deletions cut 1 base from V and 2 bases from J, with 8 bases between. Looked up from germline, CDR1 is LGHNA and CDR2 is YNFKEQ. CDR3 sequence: CASSQVGANTEAFF. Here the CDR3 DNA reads TGTGCCAGCAGCCAAGTGGGGGCTAACACTGAAGCTTTCTTT.

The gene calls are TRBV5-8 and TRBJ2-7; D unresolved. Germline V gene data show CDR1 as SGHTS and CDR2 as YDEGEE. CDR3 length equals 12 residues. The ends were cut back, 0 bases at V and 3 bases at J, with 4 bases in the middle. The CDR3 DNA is TGTGCCAGCAGCTTGGGTCTCTACGAGCAGTACTTC. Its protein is CASSLGLYEQYF.

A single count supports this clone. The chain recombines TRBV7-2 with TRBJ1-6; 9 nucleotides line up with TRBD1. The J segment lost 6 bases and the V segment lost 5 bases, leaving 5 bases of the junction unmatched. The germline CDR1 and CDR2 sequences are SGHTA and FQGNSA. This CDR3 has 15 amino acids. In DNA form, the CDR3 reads TGTGCCAGCAGCCGCGAGGGACAGGGTAATTCACCCCTCCACTTT. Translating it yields CASSREGQGNSPLHF.

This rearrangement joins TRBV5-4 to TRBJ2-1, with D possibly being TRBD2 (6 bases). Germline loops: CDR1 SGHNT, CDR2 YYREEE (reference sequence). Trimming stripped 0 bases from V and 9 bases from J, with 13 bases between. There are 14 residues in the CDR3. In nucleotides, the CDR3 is TGTGCCAGCAGCTTGGCAGCTAGGAGGGGTGAGCAGTTCTTC. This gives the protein CASSLAARRGEQFF.

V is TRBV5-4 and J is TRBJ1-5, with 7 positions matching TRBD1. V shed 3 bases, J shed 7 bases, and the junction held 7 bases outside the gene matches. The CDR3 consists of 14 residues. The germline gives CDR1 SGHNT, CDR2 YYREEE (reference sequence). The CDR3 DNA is TGTGCCAGCAGCTCGGGACAGCCTAAGCAGCCCCAGCATTTT. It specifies CASSSGQPKQPQHF.

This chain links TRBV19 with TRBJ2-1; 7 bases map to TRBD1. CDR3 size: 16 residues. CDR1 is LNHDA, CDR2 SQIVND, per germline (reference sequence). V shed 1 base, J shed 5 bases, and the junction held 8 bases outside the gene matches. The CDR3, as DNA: TGTGCCAGTAGTATAGGGGGCAGGGGGTATCACAATGAGCAGTTCTTC. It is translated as CASSIGGRGYHNEQFF.

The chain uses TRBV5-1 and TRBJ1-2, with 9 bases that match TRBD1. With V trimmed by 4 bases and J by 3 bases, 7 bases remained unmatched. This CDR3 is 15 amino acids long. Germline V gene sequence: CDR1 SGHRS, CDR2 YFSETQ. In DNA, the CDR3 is TGCGCCAGCAGCCAGGACAGGGGAGTTTACTATGGCTACACCTTC. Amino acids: CASSQDRGVYYGYTF.

Here the CDR3 DNA reads TGTGCCAGTAGTTTCGACAGGGGAGTGAAAAACATTCAGTACTTC. It specifies CASSFDRGVKNIQYF. The genes are TRBV19 and TRBJ2-4; 8 bases are shared with TRBD1. The CDR3 loop spans 15 amino acids. CDR1 and CDR2 from the germline V gene are LNHDA and SQIVND (reference sequence). V was clipped by 5 bases and J by 4 bases; unmatched bases: 7.

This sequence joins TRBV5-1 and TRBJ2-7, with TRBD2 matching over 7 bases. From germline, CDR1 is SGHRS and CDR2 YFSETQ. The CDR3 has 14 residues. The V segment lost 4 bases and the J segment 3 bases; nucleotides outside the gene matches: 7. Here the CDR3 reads CASSPGGGYYEQYF. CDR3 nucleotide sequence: TGCGCCAGCAGCCCTGGGGGGGGGTACTACGAGCAGTACTTC.

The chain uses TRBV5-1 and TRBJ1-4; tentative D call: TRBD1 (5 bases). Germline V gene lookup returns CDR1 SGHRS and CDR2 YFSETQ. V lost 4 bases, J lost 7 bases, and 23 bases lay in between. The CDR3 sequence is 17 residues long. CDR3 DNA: TGCGCCAGCAGCCGAGTCTTAAGATCAGGGTGGGGTGAAAAACTGTTTTTT. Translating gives CASSRVLRSGWGEKLFF.

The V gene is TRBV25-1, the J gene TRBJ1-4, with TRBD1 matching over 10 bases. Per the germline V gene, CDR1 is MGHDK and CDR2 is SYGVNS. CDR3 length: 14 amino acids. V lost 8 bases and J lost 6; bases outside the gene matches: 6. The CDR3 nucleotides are TGTGCCAGCCAAACGGGACAGGGGCATGAAAAACTGTTTTTT. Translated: CASQTGQGHEKLFF.

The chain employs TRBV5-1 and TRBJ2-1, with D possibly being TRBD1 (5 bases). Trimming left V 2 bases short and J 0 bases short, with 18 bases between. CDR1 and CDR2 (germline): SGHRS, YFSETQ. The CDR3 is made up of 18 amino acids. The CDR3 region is CASSLFDPGQGSYNEQFF. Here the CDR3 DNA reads TGCGCCAGCAGCTTATTTGACCCGGGCCAGGGCTCCTACAATGAGCAGTTCTTC.

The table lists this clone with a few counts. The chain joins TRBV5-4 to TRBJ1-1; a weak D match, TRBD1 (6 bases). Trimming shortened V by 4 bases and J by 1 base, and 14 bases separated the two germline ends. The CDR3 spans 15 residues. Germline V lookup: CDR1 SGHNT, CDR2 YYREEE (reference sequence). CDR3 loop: CASSLQGRQNTEAFF. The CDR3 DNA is TGTGCCAGCAGCCTACAGGGACGGCAGAACACTGAAGCTTTCTTT.

Here the CDR3 reads CASSSETNYGYTF. The DNA for the CDR3 is TGTGCCAGCTCGTCCGAGACTAACTATGGCTACACCTTC. The chain has TRBV18 and TRBJ1-2; the D is unclear. The CDR3 contains 13 residues. Trimming removed 6 bases at V and 0 bases at J, with 8 bases between. Germline lookup yields CDR1 KGHSH and CDR2 LQKENI.

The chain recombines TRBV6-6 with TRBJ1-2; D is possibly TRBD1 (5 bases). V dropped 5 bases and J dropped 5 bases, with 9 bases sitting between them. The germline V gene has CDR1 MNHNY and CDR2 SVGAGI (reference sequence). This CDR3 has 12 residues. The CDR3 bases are TGTGCCAGCAGTCAGGGTTTTTATGGCTACACCTTC. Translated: CASSQGFYGYTF.

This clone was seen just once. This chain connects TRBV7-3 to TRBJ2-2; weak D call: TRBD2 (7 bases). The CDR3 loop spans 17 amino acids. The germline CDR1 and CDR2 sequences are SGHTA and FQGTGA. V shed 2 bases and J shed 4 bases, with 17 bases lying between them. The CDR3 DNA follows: TGTGCCAGCAGCTTATTTGGGGGGGGCGCTGGCACCGGGGAGCTGTTTTTT. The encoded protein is CASSLFGGGAGTGELFF.

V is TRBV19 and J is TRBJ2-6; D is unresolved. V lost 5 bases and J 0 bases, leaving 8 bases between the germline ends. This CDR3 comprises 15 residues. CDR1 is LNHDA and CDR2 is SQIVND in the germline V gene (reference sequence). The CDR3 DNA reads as TGTGCCAGTAGTGTGCACAGCTCTGGGGCCAACGTCCTGACTTTC. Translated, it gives CASSVHSSGANVLTF.

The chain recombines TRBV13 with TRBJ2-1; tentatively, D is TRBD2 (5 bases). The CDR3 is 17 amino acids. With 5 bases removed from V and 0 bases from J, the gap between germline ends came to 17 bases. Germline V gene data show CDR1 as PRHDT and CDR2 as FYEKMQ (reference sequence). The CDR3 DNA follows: TGTGCCAGCAGCCCACCCCTCCGCGGGTCCTCCTACAATGAGCAGTTCTTC. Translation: CASSPPLRGSSYNEQFF.